The source of this T cell receptor beta chain is a study of PD-L1 blockade in urothelial cancer. Germline loops: CDR1 SEHNR, CDR2 FQNEAQ (reference sequence). Trimming removed 0 bases from V and 7 bases from J, with 13 bases in between. The CDR3 runs to 14 residues. TCRdb's copy holds only in-frame clones and misses some; the assay was immunoSEQ multiplex PCR. The sample gives 71,000 or so clones, roughly nine tenths of which show up once; approximately 3.5% is in the top ten. The starting material was PBMCs, obtained around atezolizumab (anti-PD-L1) treatment. The chain combines TRBV7-9 with TRBJ2-7, with D maybe TRBD2 (6 bases). The clonotype originates from a man aged 55 to 70 with urothelial cancer. The CDR3: CASSLAGGPKEQYF. As DNA, the CDR3 is TGTGCCAGCAGCTTAGCGGGAGGCCCAAAGGAGCAGTACTTC.